The 9 T cell receptor beta chains listed next were all sequenced from one sample in a study of cytomegalovirus exposure and HLA in healthy donors. PCR was performed using 60 Vbeta and 13 Jbeta primers. Data came from immunoSEQ multiplex PCR; TCRdb stores just in-frame clones and leaves some out. The profile shows roughly 110,000 clones, around 80% of them singletons. Specimen: PBMCs. Receptors originate from a young man in good health and CMV-seropositive.

V usage is TRBV6-1 and J usage is TRBJ1-3; no firm D call. V was trimmed by 8 bases and J by 9 bases, leaving 17 bases between them. The germline gives CDR1 MNHNS, CDR2 SASEGT. This CDR3 comprises 13 residues. The DNA for the CDR3 is TGTGCCAGCCGGGGATATCTGGAAGGCACCATATATTTT. As protein: CASRGYLEGTIYF.

The rearrangement uses TRBV5-5 and TRBJ2-5; 10 nucleotides align to TRBD1. Germline assignment: CDR1 SGHKS and CDR2 YYEKEE (reference sequence). This CDR3 has 15 amino acids. The J segment lost 14 bases and the V segment lost 0 bases, leaving 13 bases of the junction unmatched. CDR3 sequence reads: CASSLEDDRGLAKYF. The CDR3 DNA sequence: TGTGCCAGCAGCTTGGAAGACGACAGGGGGCTAGCGAAATACTTC.

V and J are TRBV5-1 and TRBJ1-1, with 8 bases that match TRBD1. After removal of 5 bases from V and 3 bases from J, the junction contained 6 bases not matched to a gene. The CDR3 is made up of 14 amino acids. Germline-derived CDR1 and CDR2 are SGHRS and YFSETQ. CDR3 sequence reads: CASRVDRADTEAFF. As DNA, the CDR3 is TGCGCCAGCAGAGTGGACAGGGCGGACACTGAAGCTTTCTTT.

Written as DNA, the CDR3 is TGTGCCAGCGACACAGGGTTTCATGGAGACGAGCAGTACTTC. Its translation is CASDTGFHGDEQYF. This chain joins TRBV28 and TRBJ2-7, with D perhaps matching TRBD1 (6 bases). This CDR3 has 14 residues. The germline gives CDR1 MDHEN, CDR2 SYDVKM. V lost 8 bases and J lost 5, with 19 bases in between.

This clone was picked up a small number of times. The gene calls are TRBV21-1 and TRBJ2-5; the table's D call of TRBD1 was not tested on the DNA. TRBV21-1 corresponds to a pseudogene. The CDR3 has 14 amino acids. CDR3 loop: CASSKGQGQETQYF. Here the CDR3 DNA reads TGTGCCAGCAGCAAAGGACAGGGCCAAGAGACCCAGTACTTC.

This clone was picked up a small number of times. The chain joins TRBV19 to TRBJ1-1; no firm D call. Deletions cut 6 bases from V and 4 bases from J, with 12 bases between. The germline gives CDR1 LNHDA, CDR2 SQIVND (reference sequence). The CDR3 extends over 13 amino acids. The CDR3 here is CASRRGFGTEAFF. Here the CDR3 DNA reads TGTGCCAGTAGGCGGGGATTCGGCACTGAAGCTTTCTTT.

The chain recombines TRBV6-1 with TRBJ2-5; 10 nucleotides match TRBD2. Per the germline V gene, CDR1 is MNHNS and CDR2 is SASEGT. This CDR3 comprises 16 residues. The ends lost 0 bases at V and 5 bases at J; junction bases unmatched: 6. In DNA, the CDR3 is TGTGCCAGCAGTGAAGCTGGGACTAGCGCTGGGGAGACCCAGTACTTC. Protein product: CASSEAGTSAGETQYF.

The rearrangement uses TRBV27 and TRBJ1-2, with 11 bases identical to TRBD1. The CDR3 totals 15 residues. The trim removed 5 bases at V and 4 bases at J, leaving 6 bases unmatched. CDR1 is MNHEY and CDR2 is SMNVEV in the germline V gene (reference sequence). The CDR3 reads CASSPWTGGSYGYTF. DNA for the CDR3: TGTGCCAGCAGTCCGTGGACAGGGGGCAGCTATGGCTACACCTTC.

The J gene is TRBJ2-3, the V gene TRBV28, with TRBD1 matching over 7 bases. The J segment lost 2 bases and the V segment lost 6 bases, leaving 5 bases of the junction unmatched. CDR1 and CDR2 from the germline V gene are MDHEN and SYDVKM. The CDR3 runs to 14 residues. CDR3 nucleotide sequence: TGTGCCAGCAGCTTAGACAGGGACACAGATACGCAGTATTTT. Residues: CASSLDRDTDTQYF.